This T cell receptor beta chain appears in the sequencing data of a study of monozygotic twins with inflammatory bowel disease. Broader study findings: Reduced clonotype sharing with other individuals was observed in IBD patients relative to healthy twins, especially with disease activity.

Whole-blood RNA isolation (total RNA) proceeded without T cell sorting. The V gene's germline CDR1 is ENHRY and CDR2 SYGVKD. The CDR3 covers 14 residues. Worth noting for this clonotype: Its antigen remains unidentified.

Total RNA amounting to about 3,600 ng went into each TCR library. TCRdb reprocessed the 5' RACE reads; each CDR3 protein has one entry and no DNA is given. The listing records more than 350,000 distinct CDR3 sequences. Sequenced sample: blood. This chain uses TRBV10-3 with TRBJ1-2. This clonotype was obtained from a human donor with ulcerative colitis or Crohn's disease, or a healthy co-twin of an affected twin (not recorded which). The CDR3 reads CAISDAFEAYGYTF.